This TCR beta chain comes out of a study of tumor-infiltrating lymphocytes in primary liver carcinoma. The wider study: Cases comprised patients with primary liver carcinoma who received surgical resection. Study outcomes and limitations: Blood's top-250-clone fraction was significantly lower than that of tumors (p = 0.039).

Total RNA amounting to 500 ng was the source from which TCR beta cDNA was made with a constant-region primer. TCR beta libraries came from three nested multiplex PCR rounds using slightly modified ARM-PCR. The study ran its first two PCR rounds for roughly 10 cycles each, using TRBV1-TRBV30 forward primers and a C-beta reverse primer. TCRdb passed the multiplex PCR reads through MiXCR, listing each CDR3 protein once. The table lists about 330,000 distinct CDR3 sequences, less than 70% of them singletons. CDR3 length: 15 amino acids. Per germline, CDR1 SGHKS and CDR2 YYEKEE (reference sequence). V lost 4 bases, J lost 0 bases, and 13 bases lay in between. Notes on this clonotype: The antigen is not known.

Blood RNA originated from unsorted whole blood, with germline DNA additionally extracted. Chronic HBV infection affected patients, none of whom had received treatment. V is TRBV5-5 and J is TRBJ1-2, with D possibly TRBD1 on 6 matching bases. The receptor comes from a man between 35 and 55 years old with primary liver carcinoma and hepatitis B virus infection. Sample: peripheral blood. Here the CDR3 DNA reads TGTGCCAGCAGCAAAGGGGGGGCATCTAACTATGGCTACACCTTC. As protein: CASSKGGASNYGYTF.